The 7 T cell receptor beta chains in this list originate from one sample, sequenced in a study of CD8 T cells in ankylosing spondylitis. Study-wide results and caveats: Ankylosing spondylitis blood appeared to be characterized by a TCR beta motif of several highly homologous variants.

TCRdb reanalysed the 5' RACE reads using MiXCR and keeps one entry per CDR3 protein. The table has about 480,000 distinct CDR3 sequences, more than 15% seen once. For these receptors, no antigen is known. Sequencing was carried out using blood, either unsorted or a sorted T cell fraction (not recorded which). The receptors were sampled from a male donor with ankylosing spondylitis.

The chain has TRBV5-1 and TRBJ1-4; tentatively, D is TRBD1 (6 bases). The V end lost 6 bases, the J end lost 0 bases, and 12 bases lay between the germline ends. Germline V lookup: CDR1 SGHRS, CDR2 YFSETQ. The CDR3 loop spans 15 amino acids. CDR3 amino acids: CASTLGASTNEKLFF. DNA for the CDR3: TGCGCCAGCACCCTGGGGGCGTCAACTAATGAAAAACTGTTTTTT.

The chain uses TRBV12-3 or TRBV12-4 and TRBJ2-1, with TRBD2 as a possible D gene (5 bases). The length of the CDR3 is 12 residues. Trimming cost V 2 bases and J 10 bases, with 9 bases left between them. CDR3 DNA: TGTGCCAGCAGTTTATTCGGGGTGGAGCAGTTCTTC. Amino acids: CASSLFGVEQFF.

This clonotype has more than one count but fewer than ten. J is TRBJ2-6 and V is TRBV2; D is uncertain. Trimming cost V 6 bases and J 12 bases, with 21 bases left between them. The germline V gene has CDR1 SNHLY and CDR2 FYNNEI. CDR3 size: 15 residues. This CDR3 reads CASSPQDLPTVVLTF. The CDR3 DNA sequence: TGTGCCAGCAGCCCCCAAGACCTACCAACTGTCGTCCTGACTTTC. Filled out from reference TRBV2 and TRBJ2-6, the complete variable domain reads EPEVTQTPSHQVTQMGQEVILRCVPISNHLYFYWYRQILGQKVEFLVSFYNNEISEKSEIFDDQFSVERPDGSNFTLKIRSTKLEDSAMYFCASSPQDLPTVVLTFGAGSRLTVL.

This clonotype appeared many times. CDR3 sequence (DNA): TGTGCCAGCAGTGCACGACAGGGGATAAACATTCAGTACTTC. It encodes CASSARQGINIQYF. The chain couples TRBV12-3 or TRBV12-4 to TRBJ2-4; 8 nucleotides agree with TRBD1. This CDR3 comprises 14 residues. V was clipped by 5 bases and J by 6 bases; unmatched bases: 6.

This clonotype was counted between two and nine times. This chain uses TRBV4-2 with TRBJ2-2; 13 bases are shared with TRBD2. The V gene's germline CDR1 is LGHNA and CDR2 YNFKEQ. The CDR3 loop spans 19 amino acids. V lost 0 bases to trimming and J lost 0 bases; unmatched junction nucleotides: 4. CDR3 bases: TGTGCCAGCAGCCAAGATCGACTAGCGGGGGGATCGAACACCGGGGAGCTGTTTTTT. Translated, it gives CASSQDRLAGGSNTGELFF.

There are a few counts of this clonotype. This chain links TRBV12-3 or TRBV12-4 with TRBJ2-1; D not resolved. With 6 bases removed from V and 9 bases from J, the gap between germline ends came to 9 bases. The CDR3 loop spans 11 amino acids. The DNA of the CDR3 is TGTGCCAGCAGCCCTATTAGTGAGCAGTTCTTC. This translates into CASSPISEQFF.

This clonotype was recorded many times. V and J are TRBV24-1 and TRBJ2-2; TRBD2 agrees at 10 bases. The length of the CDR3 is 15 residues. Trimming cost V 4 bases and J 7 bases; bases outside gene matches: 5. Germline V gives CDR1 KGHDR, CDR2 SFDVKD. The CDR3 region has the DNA TGTGCCACCAGTGAAAGCGGGGGGGAAATCGGGGAGCTGTTTTTT. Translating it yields CATSESGGEIGELFF.